This record looks at one TCR beta chain sequence and its context. The data were obtained in a study of patients and donors after allogeneic stem cell transplantation. CDR3 length: 12 amino acids. Trimming took 6 bases from V and 3 from J, leaving 6 bases between them. CDR1 MGHDK and CDR2 SYGVNS come from the germline V gene. TCRdb used MiXCR to reprocess the RT-PCR reads, holding one entry per CDR3 protein. The data hold around 240,000 distinct CDR3 sequences, with 13% to 15% observed a single time. The receptor was derived from a human donor who was either an allogeneic HSCT recipient or a stem cell or donor lymphocyte infusion donor (not recorded which). It is not recorded whose cells these are; they may come from a transplant donor. V usage is TRBV25-1 and J usage is TRBJ2-1, with D perhaps TRBD1 (5 bases). The sequencing sample was made of blood, either unsorted or a sorted T cell fraction (not recorded which). CDR3 in amino acids: CASSRVYNEQFF. CDR3 nucleotide sequence: TGTGCCAGCAGCAGGGTCTACAATGAGCAGTTCTTC. The full variable domain, completed using reference TRBV25-1 and TRBJ2-1, is EADIYQTPRYLVIGTGKKITLECSQTMGHDKMYWYQQDPGMELHLIHYSYGVNSTEKGDLSSESTVSRIRTEHFPLTLESARPSHTSQYLCASSRVYNEQFFGPGTRLTVL.